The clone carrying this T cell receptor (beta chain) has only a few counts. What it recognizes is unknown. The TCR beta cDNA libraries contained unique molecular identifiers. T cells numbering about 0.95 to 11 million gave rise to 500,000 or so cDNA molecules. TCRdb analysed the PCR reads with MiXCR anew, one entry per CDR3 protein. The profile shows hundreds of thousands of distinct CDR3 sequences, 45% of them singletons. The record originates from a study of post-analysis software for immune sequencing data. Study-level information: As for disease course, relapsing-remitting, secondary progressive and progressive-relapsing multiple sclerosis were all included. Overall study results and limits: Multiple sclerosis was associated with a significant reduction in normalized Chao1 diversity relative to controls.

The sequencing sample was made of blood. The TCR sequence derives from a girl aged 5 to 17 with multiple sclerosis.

The CDR3 bases are TGTGCCACCAGTGATTTTATTGGGACTAGCGCGGGCAATGAGCAGTTCTTC. Its protein is CATSDFIGTSAGNEQFF. V and J are TRBV24-1 and TRBJ2-1, with TRBD2 matching over 10 bases. Trimming at V came to 1 base and at J to 6 bases, leaving 8 bases not matched to a gene. The CDR3 contains 17 residues. CDR1 and CDR2 from the germline V gene are KGHDR and SFDVKD.